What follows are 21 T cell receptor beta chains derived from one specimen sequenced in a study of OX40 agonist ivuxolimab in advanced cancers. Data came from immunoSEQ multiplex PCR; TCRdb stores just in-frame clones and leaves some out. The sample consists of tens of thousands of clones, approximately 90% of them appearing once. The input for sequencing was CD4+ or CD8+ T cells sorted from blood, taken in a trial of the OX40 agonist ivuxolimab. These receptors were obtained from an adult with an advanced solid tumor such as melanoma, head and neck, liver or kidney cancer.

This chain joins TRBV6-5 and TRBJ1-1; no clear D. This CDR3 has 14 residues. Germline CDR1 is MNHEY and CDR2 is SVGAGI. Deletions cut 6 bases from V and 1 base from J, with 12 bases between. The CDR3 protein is CASRKVEGNTEAFF. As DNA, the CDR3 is TGTGCCAGCAGGAAGGTGGAGGGGAACACTGAAGCTTTCTTT.

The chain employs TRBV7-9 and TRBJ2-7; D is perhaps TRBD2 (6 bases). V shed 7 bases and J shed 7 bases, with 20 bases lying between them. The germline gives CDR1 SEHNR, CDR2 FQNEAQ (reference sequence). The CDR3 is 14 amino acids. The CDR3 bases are TGTGCCAGCACCCCCCCGGAGGGACCGGGGGAGCAGTACTTC. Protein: CASTPPEGPGEQYF.

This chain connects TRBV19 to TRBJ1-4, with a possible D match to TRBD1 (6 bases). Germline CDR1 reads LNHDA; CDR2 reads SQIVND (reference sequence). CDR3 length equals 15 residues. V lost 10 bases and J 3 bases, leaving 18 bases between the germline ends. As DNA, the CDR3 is TGTGCCACAGCCCGTCAGGGGCAGGCTAATGAAAAACTGTTTTTT. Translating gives CATARQGQANEKLFF.

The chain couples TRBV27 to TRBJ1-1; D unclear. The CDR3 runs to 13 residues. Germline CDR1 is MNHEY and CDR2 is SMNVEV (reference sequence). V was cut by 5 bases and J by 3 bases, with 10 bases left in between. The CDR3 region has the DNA TGTGCCAGCAGTACTACCCCGGACACTGAAGCTTTCTTT. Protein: CASSTTPDTEAFF.

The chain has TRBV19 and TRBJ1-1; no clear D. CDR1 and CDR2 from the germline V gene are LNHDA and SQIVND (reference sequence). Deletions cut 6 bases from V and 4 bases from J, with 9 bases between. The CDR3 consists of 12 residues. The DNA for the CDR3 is TGTGCCAGTAGGTGGTCCACCACTGAAGCTTTCTTT. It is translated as CASRWSTTEAFF.

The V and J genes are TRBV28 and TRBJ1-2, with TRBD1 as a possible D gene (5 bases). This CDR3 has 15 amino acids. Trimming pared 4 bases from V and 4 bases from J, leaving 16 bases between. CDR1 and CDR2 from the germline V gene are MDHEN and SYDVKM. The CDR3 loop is CASSWSPRQPYGYTF. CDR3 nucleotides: TGTGCCAGCAGTTGGTCCCCCCGACAGCCCTATGGCTACACCTTC.

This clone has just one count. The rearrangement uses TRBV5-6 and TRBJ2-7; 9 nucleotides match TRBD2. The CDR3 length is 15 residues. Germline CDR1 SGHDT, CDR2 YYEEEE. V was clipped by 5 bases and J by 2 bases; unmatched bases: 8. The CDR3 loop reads CASSFIAGVAYEQYF. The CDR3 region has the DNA TGTGCCAGCAGTTTCATAGCGGGAGTGGCCTACGAGCAGTACTTC.

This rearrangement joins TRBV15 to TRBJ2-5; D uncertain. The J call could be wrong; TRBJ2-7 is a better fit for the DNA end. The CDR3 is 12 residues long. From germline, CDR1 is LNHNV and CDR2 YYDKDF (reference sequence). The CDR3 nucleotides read TGTGCCACCAGCAGGCAGCGCGACGAGCAGTACTTC. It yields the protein CATSRQRDEQYF.

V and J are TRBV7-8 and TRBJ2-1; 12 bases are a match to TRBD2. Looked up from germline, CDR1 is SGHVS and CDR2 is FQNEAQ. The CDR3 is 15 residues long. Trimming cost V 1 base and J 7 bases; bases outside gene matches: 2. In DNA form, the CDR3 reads TGTGCCAGCAGCTTAGTAGGACTAGCGGGAAATGAGCAGTTCTTC. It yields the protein CASSLVGLAGNEQFF.

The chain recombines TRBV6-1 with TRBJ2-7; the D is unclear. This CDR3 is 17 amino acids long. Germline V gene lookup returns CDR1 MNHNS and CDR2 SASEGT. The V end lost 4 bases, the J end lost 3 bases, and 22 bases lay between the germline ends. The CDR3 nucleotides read TGTGCCAGCAGTGTGATGGCCCCACGGCATGGGTACTACGAGCAGTACTTC. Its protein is CASSVMAPRHGYYEQYF.

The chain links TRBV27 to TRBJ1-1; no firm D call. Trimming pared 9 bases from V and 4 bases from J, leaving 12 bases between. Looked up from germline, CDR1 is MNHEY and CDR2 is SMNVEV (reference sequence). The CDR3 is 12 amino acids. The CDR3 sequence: CASSRAGTEAFF. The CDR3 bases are TGTGCCAGTTCTAGGGCGGGCACTGAAGCTTTCTTT.

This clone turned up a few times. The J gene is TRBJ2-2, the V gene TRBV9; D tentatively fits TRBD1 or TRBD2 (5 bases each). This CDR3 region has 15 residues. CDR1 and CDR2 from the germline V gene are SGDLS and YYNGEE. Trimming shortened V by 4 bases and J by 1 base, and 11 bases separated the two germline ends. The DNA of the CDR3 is TGTGCCAGCAGCTTAGGGACGTTGAACACCGGGGAGCTGTTTTTT. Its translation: CASSLGTLNTGELFF.

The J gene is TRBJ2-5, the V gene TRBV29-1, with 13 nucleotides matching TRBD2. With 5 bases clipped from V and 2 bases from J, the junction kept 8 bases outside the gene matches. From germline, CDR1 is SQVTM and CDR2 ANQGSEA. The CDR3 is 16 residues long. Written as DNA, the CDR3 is TGCAGCGTTATTGGACTAGCGGGAGTTCGGCAAGAGACCCAGTACTTC. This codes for CSVIGLAGVRQETQYF.

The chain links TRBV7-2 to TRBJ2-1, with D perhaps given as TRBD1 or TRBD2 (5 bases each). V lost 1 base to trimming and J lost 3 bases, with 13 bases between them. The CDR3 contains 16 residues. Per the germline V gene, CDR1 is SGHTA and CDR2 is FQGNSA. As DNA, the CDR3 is TGTGCCAGCAGCTTAGAAGGGACGCTTGACTACAATGAGCAGTTCTTC. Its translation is CASSLEGTLDYNEQFF.

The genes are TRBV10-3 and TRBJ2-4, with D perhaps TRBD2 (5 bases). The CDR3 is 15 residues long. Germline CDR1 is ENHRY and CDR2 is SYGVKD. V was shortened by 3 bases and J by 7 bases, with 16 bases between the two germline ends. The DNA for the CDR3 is TGTGCCATCAGTGATGGCGGTGGACTCGGGAACATTCAGTACTTC. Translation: CAISDGGGLGNIQYF.

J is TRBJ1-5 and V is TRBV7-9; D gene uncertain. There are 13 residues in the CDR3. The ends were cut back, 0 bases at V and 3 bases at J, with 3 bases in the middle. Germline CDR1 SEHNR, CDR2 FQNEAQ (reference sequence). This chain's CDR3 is CASSLADNQPQHF. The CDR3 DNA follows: TGTGCCAGCAGCTTAGCAGACAATCAGCCCCAGCATTTT.

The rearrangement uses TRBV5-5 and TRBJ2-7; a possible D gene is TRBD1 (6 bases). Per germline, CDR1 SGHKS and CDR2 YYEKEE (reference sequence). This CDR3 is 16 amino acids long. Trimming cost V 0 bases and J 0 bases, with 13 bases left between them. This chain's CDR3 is CASSLVRGRSSYEQYF. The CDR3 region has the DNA TGTGCCAGCAGCTTGGTCAGGGGACGGAGCTCCTACGAGCAGTACTTC.

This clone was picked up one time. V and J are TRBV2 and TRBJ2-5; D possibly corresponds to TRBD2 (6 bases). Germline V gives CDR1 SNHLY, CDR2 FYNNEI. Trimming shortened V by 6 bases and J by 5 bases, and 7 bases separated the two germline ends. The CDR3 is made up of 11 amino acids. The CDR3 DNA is TGTGCCAGCAGGGAGGGGGAGACCCAGTACTTC. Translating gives CASREGETQYF.

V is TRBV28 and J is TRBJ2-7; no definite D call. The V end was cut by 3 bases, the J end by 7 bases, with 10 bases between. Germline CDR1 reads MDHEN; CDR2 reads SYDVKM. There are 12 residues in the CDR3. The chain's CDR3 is CASSLSRKEQYF. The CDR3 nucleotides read TGTGCCAGCAGTTTGTCCCGAAAGGAGCAGTACTTC. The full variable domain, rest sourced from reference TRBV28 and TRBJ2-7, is DVKVTQSSRYLVKRTGEKVFLECVQDMDHENMFWYRQDPGLGLRLIYFSYDVKMKEKGDIPEGYSVSREKKERFSLILESASTNQTSMYLCASSLSRKEQYFGPGTRLTVT.

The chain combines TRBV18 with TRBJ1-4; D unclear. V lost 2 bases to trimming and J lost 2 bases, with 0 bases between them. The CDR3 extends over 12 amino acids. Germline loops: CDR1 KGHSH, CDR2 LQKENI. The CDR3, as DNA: TGTGCCAGCTCACCAACTAATGAAAAACTGTTTTTT. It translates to CASSPTNEKLFF.

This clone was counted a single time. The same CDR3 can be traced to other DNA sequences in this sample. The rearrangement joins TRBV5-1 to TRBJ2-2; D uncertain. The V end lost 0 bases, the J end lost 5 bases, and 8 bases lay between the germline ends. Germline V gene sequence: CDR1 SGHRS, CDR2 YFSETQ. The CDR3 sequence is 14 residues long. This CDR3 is CASSLAGWTGELFF. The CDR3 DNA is TGCGCCAGCAGCTTGGCTGGGTGGACCGGGGAGCTGTTTTTT.